What follows are 9 T cell receptor beta chains derived from one specimen sequenced in a study of blood T cells in healthy people across ages. It was with a sample-barcoded 5' primer and a J-beta primer mix that a second PCR of roughly 7 to 12 cycles was run. TCRdb processed the 5' RACE reads anew with MiXCR; each CDR3 protein has one entry. The table shows 800,000 to 1,300,000 distinct CDR3 sequences, with under 30% occurring only once. These data are also associated with another study on T cells of mothers and their children.

The sequenced sample was blood. Source of these receptors: a girl aged 2 to 9 in good health.

There are a few counts of this clonotype. The chain links TRBV2 to TRBJ2-5; D is uncertain. The CDR3 is 14 amino acids. Between the trimmed V and J ends, which lost 7 bases and 6 bases, there was a span of 18 bases. CDR1 is SNHLY, CDR2 FYNNEI, per germline. The CDR3 here is CASNWATHGQTQYF. CDR3 bases: TGTGCCAGCAATTGGGCCACCCACGGGCAGACCCAGTACTTC.

The chain has TRBV6-6 and TRBJ2-1; D could derive from TRBD1 or TRBD2 (5 bases each). Trimming shortened V by 4 bases and J by 10 bases, and 11 bases separated the two germline ends. Germline V CDR1 and CDR2: MNHNY, SVGAGI (reference sequence). CDR3 length: 12 amino acids. The DNA for the CDR3 is TGTGCCAGCAGTTGGGACCGGCGGGAGCAGTTCTTC. This gives the protein CASSWDRREQFF.

Only a few counts were recorded for this clonotype. This chain links TRBV5-1 with TRBJ1-2; a weak D match, TRBD1 (6 bases). V dropped 4 bases and J dropped 4 bases, with 23 bases sitting between them. This CDR3 region has 17 residues. The germline gives CDR1 SGHRS, CDR2 YFSETQ. The CDR3 loop reads CASSKLATTGAFYGYTF. The CDR3 coding sequence is TGCGCCAGCAGCAAACTGGCGACGACAGGAGCTTTCTATGGCTACACCTTC. Combining the CDR3 with reference TRBV5-1 and TRBJ1-2 gives the whole variable domain KAGVTQTPRYLIKTRGQQVTLSCSPISGHRSVSWYQQTPGQGLQFLFEYFSETQRNKGNFPGRFSGRQFSNSRSEMNVSTLELGDSALYLCASSKLATTGAFYGYTFGSGTRLTVV.

For the CDR3, the DNA is TGTGCCAGCAGCCCGGGGAAGAGACAGGGAAGGCTCGAGACCCAGTACTTC. Residues: CASSPGKRQGRLETQYF. V is TRBV7-9 and J is TRBJ2-5; TRBD1 aligns across 7 bases. The V segment lost 5 bases and the J segment 5 bases; nucleotides outside the gene matches: 17. CDR3 size: 17 residues. Germline values: CDR1 SEHNR, CDR2 FQNEAQ (reference sequence).

This clonotype came up many times. This sequence joins TRBV6-5 and TRBJ2-7, with TRBD1 as a possible D gene (6 bases). Germline values: CDR1 MNHEY, CDR2 SVGAGI. Trimming pared 7 bases from V and 3 bases from J, leaving 7 bases between. There are 11 residues in the CDR3. This chain's CDR3 is CASTGVYEQYF. As DNA, the CDR3 is TGTGCCAGCACAGGGGTCTACGAGCAGTACTTC.

This clonotype was counted at least ten times. The chain combines TRBV12-3 or TRBV12-4 with TRBJ1-4, with 8 bases matching TRBD1. The CDR3 extends over 14 amino acids. V lost 5 bases, J lost 8 bases, and 7 bases stayed unmatched. The DNA for the CDR3 is TGTGCCAGCAGTGCAGGGGGCATTTGGGAAAAACTGTTTTTT. Translating gives CASSAGGIWEKLFF.

The rearrangement uses TRBV20-1 and TRBJ2-3; 7 bases agree with TRBD2. V dropped 6 bases and J dropped 4; count of bases not matched to a gene: 13. The V gene's germline CDR1 is DFQATT and CDR2 SNEGSKA (reference sequence). This CDR3 has 15 amino acids. The CDR3 region has the DNA TGCAGTGCCCCGGCGGGGGACGGGGAGGCAGATACGCAGTATTTT. Its protein product is CSAPAGDGEADTQYF.

The chain recombines TRBV3-1 with TRBJ1-1; 8 bases align to TRBD1. J gave up 5 bases and V 3 bases, and 8 bases lay outside the gene matches. The CDR3 consists of 15 residues. CDR1 is LGHDT and CDR2 is YNNKEL in the germline V gene (reference sequence). CDR3 protein: CASSHDPGQATEAFF. For the CDR3, the DNA is TGTGCCAGCAGCCATGATCCGGGACAGGCAACTGAAGCTTTCTTT.

This clonotype has a handful of counts. The chain uses TRBV20-1 and TRBJ2-1; D is unclear. V gave up 3 bases and J gave up 0 bases, with 9 bases separating them. Germline V gene sequence: CDR1 DFQATT, CDR2 SNEGSKA (reference sequence). CDR3 length equals 14 residues. The CDR3 region is CSASEGSSYNEQFF. CDR3 in DNA: TGCAGTGCTAGCGAAGGAAGCTCCTACAATGAGCAGTTCTTC.